What follows describes a single TCR beta chain. The antigen is undetermined. The method was immunoSEQ multiplex PCR; TCRdb's version includes in-frame clones alone and lacks a portion of them. Among 25,000 to 30,000 clones listed, about 93% were seen once. V was trimmed by 5 bases and J by 2 bases, leaving 6 bases between them. The CDR3 loop spans 12 amino acids. Looked up from germline, CDR1 is SNHLY and CDR2 is FYNNEI. This sample is drawn from a study of T cell clonotyping in hematopoietic cell transplantation. Study-wide points: After transplant, recipient diversity fell while pathologically expanded clonotypes grew through day 180. At the given depth, recipient repertoires were over 95% de novo clonotypes. No sorting was done, leaving CD4 and CD8 contributions mixed. Higher Inverse Simpson Index values in graft donor and pretransplant recipient predicted broader posttransplant TCR diversity.

The sample in question was PBMCs, obtained 100 days after allogeneic stem cell transplant. This sequence joins TRBV2 and TRBJ1-2; D gene unclear. The receptor was derived from a female patient in her 50s who had an allogeneic stem cell transplant from a related donor, so the T cells may come from the graft donor. Some clones in this sample may be carry-over from other donors' samples. CDR3 region: CASSRGNYGYTF. The CDR3 DNA reads as TGTGCCAGCAGTCGAGGGAACTATGGCTACACCTTC.